These T cell receptor beta chains were read from a single sample in a study of shared clonotypes between healthy human individuals. Some clones are missing from TCRdb's copy, which holds only in-frame ones; the method was immunoSEQ multiplex PCR. The sample carries millions of clones, about 95% recorded once. The sequencing sample was made of naive CD8+ T cells sorted from blood. These receptors were obtained from a man in his late teens or twenties in good health. Each CDR3 is given with its conserved first and last residue. Each record gives: J gene, clone size, V gene, D gene, CDR3 length, CDR3 protein, CDR3 DNA. The D gene is left open where the match is weak. Size values are once, few and many counts, or a class for expanded clones, and some rows have none.

J gene: TRBJ2-7; clone size: .; V gene: TRBV11-2; D gene: .; CDR3 length: 15; CDR3 protein: CASSLDPATGYEQYF; CDR3 DNA: TGTGCCAGCAGCTTAGATCCTGCAACCGGCTACGAGCAGTACTTC
J gene: TRBJ2-3; clone size: .; V gene: TRBV7-8; D gene: TRBD2; CDR3 length: 15; CDR3 protein: CASSPTSASTDTQYF; CDR3 DNA: TGTGCCAGCAGCCCCACTAGCGCGAGCACAGATACGCAGTATTTT
J gene: TRBJ1-5; clone size: .; V gene: TRBV6-5; D gene: .; CDR3 length: 14; CDR3 protein: CASSYQGSNQPQHF; CDR3 DNA: TGTGCCAGCAGTTACCAGGGGAGCAATCAGCCCCAGCATTTT
J gene: TRBJ2-7; clone size: .; V gene: TRBV2; D gene: .; CDR3 length: 15; CDR3 protein: CASSEREKGTYEQYF; CDR3 DNA: TGTGCCAGCAGTGAGCGAGAGAAAGGGACCTACGAGCAGTACTTC
J gene: TRBJ2-7; clone size: .; V gene: TRBV7-9; D gene: TRBD2; CDR3 length: 16; CDR3 protein: CASSSYSRGSSYEQYF; CDR3 DNA: TGTGCCAGCAGCTCCTACTCGCGGGGGAGCTCCTACGAGCAGTACTTC
J gene: TRBJ2-7; clone size: .; V gene: TRBV13; D gene: TRBD1; CDR3 length: 15; CDR3 protein: CASSSPGGASYEQYF; CDR3 DNA: TGTGCCAGCAGCTCCCCAGGGGGCGCAAGTTACGAGCAGTACTTC
J gene: TRBJ2-2; clone size: .; V gene: TRBV4-3; D gene: .; CDR3 length: 13; CDR3 protein: CASSQVEHGELFF; CDR3 DNA: TGCGCCAGCAGCCAAGTGGAGCACGGGGAGCTGTTTTTT
J gene: TRBJ2-7; clone size: .; V gene: TRBV27; D gene: .; CDR3 length: 11; CDR3 protein: CASRRGYEQYF; CDR3 DNA: TGTGCCAGCAGGCGGGGATACGAGCAGTACTTC
J gene: TRBJ2-1; clone size: .; V gene: TRBV7-6; D gene: .; CDR3 length: 15; CDR3 protein: CASSPKGGAYNEQFF; CDR3 DNA: TGTGCCAGCAGCCCTAAGGGAGGAGCGTACAATGAGCAGTTCTTC
J gene: TRBJ2-1; clone size: .; V gene: TRBV7-9; D gene: TRBD1; CDR3 length: 16; CDR3 protein: CASSQTPGQESDEQFF; CDR3 DNA: TGTGCCAGCAGTCAGACCCCGGGACAGGAGTCTGATGAGCAGTTCTTC
J gene: TRBJ2-2; clone size: once; V gene: TRBV9; D gene: .; CDR3 length: 18; CDR3 protein: CASSATWDVYYNTGELFF; CDR3 DNA: TGTGCCAGCAGCGCAACATGGGACGTATACTATAACACCGGGGAGCTGTTTTTT
J gene: TRBJ1-5; clone size: .; V gene: TRBV7-8; D gene: .; CDR3 length: 16; CDR3 protein: CASSSRPTANNQPQHF; CDR3 DNA: TGTGCCAGCAGCTCTAGGCCGACAGCTAATAATCAGCCCCAGCATTTT
J gene: TRBJ2-7; clone size: .; V gene: TRBV5-6; D gene: .; CDR3 length: 13; CDR3 protein: CASSHRHSYEQYF; CDR3 DNA: TGTGCCAGCAGCCACAGGCACTCCTACGAGCAGTACTTC
J gene: TRBJ2-7; clone size: .; V gene: TRBV11-2; D gene: TRBD2; CDR3 length: 15; CDR3 protein: CASSLQSGTTYEQYF; CDR3 DNA: TGTGCCAGCAGCTTACAAAGCGGGACTACCTACGAGCAGTACTTC
J gene: TRBJ1-2; clone size: .; V gene: TRBV30; D gene: TRBD1; CDR3 length: 14; CDR3 protein: CAWVTGGGGNGYTF; CDR3 DNA: TGTGCCTGGGTGACAGGGGGAGGGGGTAATGGCTACACCTTC
J gene: TRBJ2-1; clone size: .; V gene: TRBV4-1; D gene: TRBD2; CDR3 length: 18; CDR3 protein: CASSQEHVAGFLYNEQFF; CDR3 DNA: TGCGCCAGCAGCCAAGAACACGTAGCGGGATTCTTGTACAATGAGCAGTTCTTC
J gene: TRBJ1-1; clone size: .; V gene: TRBV10-3; D gene: .; CDR3 length: 13; CDR3 protein: CAISEAQITEAFF; CDR3 DNA: TGTGCCATCAGTGAAGCCCAGATCACTGAAGCTTTCTTT
J gene: TRBJ2-7; clone size: few; V gene: TRBV6-5; D gene: .; CDR3 length: 13; CDR3 protein: CASSYSIGYEQYF; CDR3 DNA: TGTGCCAGCAGTTACTCGATCGGGTACGAGCAGTACTTC
J gene: TRBJ2-1; clone size: .; V gene: TRBV15; D gene: .; CDR3 length: 15; CDR3 protein: CATSNTQPAYNEQFF; CDR3 DNA: TGTGCCACCAGCAATACCCAACCCGCTTACAATGAGCAGTTCTTC
J gene: TRBJ2-2; clone size: .; V gene: TRBV5-1; D gene: .; CDR3 length: 13; CDR3 protein: CASSLETAGELFF; CDR3 DNA: TGCGCCAGCAGCTTGGAGACCGCCGGGGAGCTGTTTTTT
J gene: TRBJ2-7; clone size: .; V gene: TRBV2; D gene: TRBD2; CDR3 length: 16; CDR3 protein: CASSEFTSGSRHEQYF; CDR3 DNA: TGTGCCAGCAGCGAATTCACTAGCGGGAGTCGCCACGAGCAGTACTTC
J gene: TRBJ2-7; clone size: .; V gene: TRBV7-2; D gene: .; CDR3 length: 14; CDR3 protein: CASSFLDLTYEQYF; CDR3 DNA: TGTGCCAGCAGCTTCCTAGACCTGACCTACGAGCAGTACTTC
J gene: TRBJ2-3; clone size: .; V gene: TRBV5-1; D gene: TRBD2; CDR3 length: 17; CDR3 protein: CASSLEGLAGDTDTQYF; CDR3 DNA: TGCGCCAGCAGCTTGGAAGGACTAGCGGGAGACACAGATACGCAGTATTTT
J gene: TRBJ2-2; clone size: .; V gene: TRBV5-6; D gene: .; CDR3 length: 13; CDR3 protein: CASTGSNTGELFF; CDR3 DNA: TGTGCCAGCACAGGGAGTAACACCGGGGAGCTGTTTTTT
J gene: TRBJ2-4; clone size: once; V gene: TRBV6-1; D gene: TRBD1; CDR3 length: 15; CDR3 protein: CASDREQLAKNIQYF; CDR3 DNA: TGTGCCAGCGACAGGGAGCAGTTAGCCAAAAACATTCAGTACTTC
J gene: TRBJ2-1; clone size: .; V gene: TRBV4-3; D gene: TRBD2; CDR3 length: 16; CDR3 protein: CASSQELAGGSNEQFF; CDR3 DNA: TGCGCCAGCAGCCAAGAGCTAGCGGGAGGGTCCAATGAGCAGTTCTTC
J gene: TRBJ2-6; clone size: .; V gene: TRBV5-1; D gene: TRBD1; CDR3 length: 18; CDR3 protein: CASSLGQGAYSGANVLTF; CDR3 DNA: TGCGCCAGCAGCCTCGGACAGGGGGCCTACTCTGGGGCCAACGTCCTGACTTTC
J gene: TRBJ2-5; clone size: .; V gene: TRBV27; D gene: TRBD1; CDR3 length: 15; CDR3 protein: CASSLRQGGQETQYF; CDR3 DNA: TGTGCCAGCAGTTTACGACAGGGGGGTCAAGAGACCCAGTACTTC
J gene: TRBJ2-3; clone size: .; V gene: TRBV7-9; D gene: .; CDR3 length: 15; CDR3 protein: CASSLDWGGTDTQYF; CDR3 DNA: TGTGCCAGCAGCTTAGACTGGGGCGGAACAGATACGCAGTATTTT
J gene: TRBJ2-5; clone size: .; V gene: TRBV7-9; D gene: TRBD1; CDR3 length: 17; CDR3 protein: CASSYWGQGALQETQYF; CDR3 DNA: TGTGCCAGCAGCTACTGGGGACAGGGGGCTTTGCAAGAGACCCAGTACTTC
J gene: TRBJ1-2; clone size: .; V gene: TRBV2; D gene: TRBD1; CDR3 length: 16; CDR3 protein: CASSEAGTGEDYGYTF; CDR3 DNA: TGTGCCAGCAGTGAAGCGGGGACAGGCGAGGACTATGGCTACACCTTC
J gene: TRBJ2-1; clone size: once; V gene: TRBV27; D gene: .; CDR3 length: 14; CDR3 protein: CASSTTDRYNEQFF; CDR3 DNA: TGTGCCAGCAGTACCACCGACAGATACAATGAGCAGTTCTTC
J gene: TRBJ2-1; clone size: .; V gene: TRBV19; D gene: TRBD1; CDR3 length: 16; CDR3 protein: CASSIGRQGAGNEQFF; CDR3 DNA: TGTGCCAGTAGTATAGGTAGACAGGGGGCTGGCAATGAGCAGTTCTTC
J gene: TRBJ2-7; clone size: .; V gene: TRBV7-8; D gene: .; CDR3 length: 17; CDR3 protein: CASSLVGLGPKIYEQYF; CDR3 DNA: TGTGCCAGCAGCTTAGTAGGGTTGGGACCCAAGATCTACGAGCAGTACTTC
J gene: TRBJ1-3; clone size: .; V gene: TRBV6-5; D gene: .; CDR3 length: 13; CDR3 protein: CASSTDPGNTIYF; CDR3 DNA: TGTGCCAGCAGTACGGACCCGGGAAACACCATATATTTT
J gene: TRBJ1-1; clone size: .; V gene: TRBV7-2; D gene: TRBD1; CDR3 length: 15; CDR3 protein: CASSPPTGNMPEAFF; CDR3 DNA: TGTGCCAGCAGCCCCCCGACAGGGAATATGCCTGAAGCTTTCTTT
J gene: TRBJ2-2; clone size: .; V gene: TRBV6-6; D gene: .; CDR3 length: 13; CDR3 protein: CASSYPETGELFF; CDR3 DNA: TGTGCCAGCAGTTACCCCGAGACCGGGGAGCTGTTTTTT
J gene: TRBJ2-3; clone size: .; V gene: TRBV12-1; D gene: .; CDR3 length: 15; CDR3 protein: CASSPGTGSEDTQYF; CDR3 DNA: TGTGCCAGCAGCCCCGGGACAGGGTCGGAAGATACGCAGTATTTT
J gene: TRBJ2-3; clone size: .; V gene: TRBV5-3; D gene: TRBD2; CDR3 length: 16; CDR3 protein: CARSGGTRQSTDTQYF; CDR3 DNA: TGTGCCAGAAGCGGAGGGACTAGACAAAGCACAGATACGCAGTATTTT
J gene: TRBJ2-7; clone size: .; V gene: TRBV27; D gene: .; CDR3 length: 16; CDR3 protein: CASSLGPDIASYEQYF; CDR3 DNA: TGTGCCAGCAGTTTAGGTCCCGATATCGCCTCCTACGAGCAGTACTTC
J gene: TRBJ2-3; clone size: .; V gene: TRBV4-1; D gene: .; CDR3 length: 13; CDR3 protein: CASSQDLPDTQYF; CDR3 DNA: TGCGCCAGCAGCCAAGATTTGCCAGATACGCAGTATTTT
J gene: TRBJ2-3; clone size: .; V gene: TRBV11-2; D gene: TRBD2; CDR3 length: 15; CDR3 protein: CASSWAGEGSDTQYF; CDR3 DNA: TGTGCCAGCAGCTGGGCGGGAGAGGGTTCGGATACGCAGTATTTT
J gene: TRBJ2-7; clone size: .; V gene: TRBV4-3; D gene: .; CDR3 length: 13; CDR3 protein: CASSQDLGGEQYF; CDR3 DNA: TGCGCCAGCAGCCAAGATTTAGGAGGAGAGCAGTACTTC
J gene: TRBJ1-1; clone size: once; V gene: TRBV7-9; D gene: .; CDR3 length: 16; CDR3 protein: CASSLGGNRVNTEAFF; CDR3 DNA: TGTGCCAGCAGCTTAGGGGGGAACAGGGTGAACACTGAAGCTTTCTTT
J gene: TRBJ2-7; clone size: .; V gene: TRBV27; D gene: .; CDR3 length: 15; CDR3 protein: CASRPTVGDSYEQYF; CDR3 DNA: TGTGCCAGCAGACCTACGGTGGGGGACTCCTACGAGCAGTACTTC
J gene: TRBJ2-7; clone size: .; V gene: TRBV4-1; D gene: .; CDR3 length: 17; CDR3 protein: CASSQAIPYGVSVEQYF; CDR3 DNA: TGCGCCAGCAGCCAAGCAATCCCCTATGGGGTATCGGTCGAGCAGTACTTC
J gene: TRBJ2-1; clone size: .; V gene: TRBV19; D gene: .; CDR3 length: 14; CDR3 protein: CASSIGTGYNEQFF; CDR3 DNA: TGTGCCAGTAGTATTGGGACGGGCTACAATGAGCAGTTCTTC
J gene: TRBJ2-7; clone size: .; V gene: TRBV6-1; D gene: .; CDR3 length: 12; CDR3 protein: CASSEADHEQYF; CDR3 DNA: TGTGCCAGCAGTGAAGCAGATCACGAGCAGTACTTC
J gene: TRBJ1-1; clone size: .; V gene: TRBV10-3; D gene: .; CDR3 length: 16; CDR3 protein: CAIGQQGFGMNTEAFF; CDR3 DNA: TGTGCCATCGGACAACAGGGCTTCGGGATGAACACTGAAGCTTTCTTT
J gene: TRBJ1-3; clone size: .; V gene: TRBV5-4; D gene: .; CDR3 length: 13; CDR3 protein: CASSPASGNTIYF; CDR3 DNA: TGTGCCAGCAGCCCGGCCTCTGGAAACACCATATATTTT